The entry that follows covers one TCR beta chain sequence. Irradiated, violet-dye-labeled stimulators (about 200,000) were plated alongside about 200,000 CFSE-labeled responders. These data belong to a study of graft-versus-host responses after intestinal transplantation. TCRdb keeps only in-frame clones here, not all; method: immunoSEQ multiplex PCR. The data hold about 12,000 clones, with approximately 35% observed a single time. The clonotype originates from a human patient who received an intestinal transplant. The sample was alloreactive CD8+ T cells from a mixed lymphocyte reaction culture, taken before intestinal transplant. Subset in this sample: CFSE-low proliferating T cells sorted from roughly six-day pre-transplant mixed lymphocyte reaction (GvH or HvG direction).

This CDR3 is CASSSTGASGYGYTF. The CDR3 region has the DNA TGTGCCAGCAGCTCAACAGGGGCCTCCGGCTATGGCTACACCTTC. The genes are TRBV7-4 and TRBJ1-2; 7 bases map to TRBD1. Germline V CDR1 and CDR2: SGHVT, SQSDAQ. The CDR3 length is 15 residues. The junction had 9 bases not matched to a gene; V was cut back by 4 bases and J by 4 bases.